This TCR beta chain emerged from a study of shared clonotypes between healthy human individuals. Trimming removed 2 bases at V and 1 base at J, with 15 bases between. Germline CDR1 and CDR2: SGHRS and YFSETQ. There are 16 residues in the CDR3. For this clone: Its target is unknown.

The table came from immunoSEQ multiplex PCR; TCRdb's copy has only in-frame clones and leaves some out. Of roughly 500,000 clones listed, roughly 83% are singletons. Study-wide findings and caveats: Blood alone was sampled, and tissue repertoires likely differ. The expectation was that sequencing depth would affect clonotype sharing among donors.

The donors, all of them Caucasian adults, lived in Nashville, Tennessee. The source of this sequence is a woman aged 35 to 49 in good health. Some clones in this sample may be carry-over from other donors' samples. The sequenced sample was PBMCs. The rearrangement links TRBV5-1 to TRBJ2-5; D possibly corresponds to TRBD2 (6 bases). The CDR3: CASSLSIGGLQETQYF. As DNA, the CDR3 is TGCGCCAGCAGCTTAAGCATTGGGGGACTCCAAGAGACCCAGTACTTC.